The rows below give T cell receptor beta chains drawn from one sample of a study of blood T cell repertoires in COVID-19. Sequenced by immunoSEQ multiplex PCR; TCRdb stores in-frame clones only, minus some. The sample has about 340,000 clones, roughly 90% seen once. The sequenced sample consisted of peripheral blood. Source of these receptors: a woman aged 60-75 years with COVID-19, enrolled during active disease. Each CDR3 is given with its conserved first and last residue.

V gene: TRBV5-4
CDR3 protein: CASSSRDRAQETQYF

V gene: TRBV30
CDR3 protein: CAWSNLAGGPGLRFF

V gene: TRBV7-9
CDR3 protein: CASSLNREDTQYF

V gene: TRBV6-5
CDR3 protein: CASTREGLGLAPLHF

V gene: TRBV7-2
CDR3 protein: CASSLASNSPLHF

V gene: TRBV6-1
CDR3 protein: CASSENRIQGDTQYF

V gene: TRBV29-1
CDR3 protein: CSVGDRENSPLHF

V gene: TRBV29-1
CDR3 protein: CSTEDRDYGYTF

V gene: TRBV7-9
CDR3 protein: CASSLAGQGATNEKLFF

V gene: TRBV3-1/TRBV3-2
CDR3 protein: CASSQDNRGDGYTF

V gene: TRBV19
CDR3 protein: CASSIVPGTGGVETQYF

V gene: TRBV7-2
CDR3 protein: CASSPDASTDTQYF

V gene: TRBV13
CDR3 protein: CASSFGGSGNTIYF

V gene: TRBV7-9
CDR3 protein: CASSPQGHEQYF

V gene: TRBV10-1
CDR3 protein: CASSEGHRYGYTF

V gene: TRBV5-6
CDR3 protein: CASTSGTGFSYEQYF

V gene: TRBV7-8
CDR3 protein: CASSLDTWTGELFF

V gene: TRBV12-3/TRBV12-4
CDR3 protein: CASSLDRGGYTF

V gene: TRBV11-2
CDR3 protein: CATKGSGDFYEQYF

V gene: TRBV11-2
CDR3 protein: CASSLAPGGYETQYF

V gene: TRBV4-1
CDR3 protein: CASSQYGQETQYF

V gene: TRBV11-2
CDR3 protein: CASSPTGSSYNEQFF

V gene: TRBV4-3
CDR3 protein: CASSQEMEGRSFF

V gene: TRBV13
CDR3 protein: CASRSGQGNEKLFF

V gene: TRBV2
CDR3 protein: CASSEALLGPEAFF

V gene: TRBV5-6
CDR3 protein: CASSRLSGGRSYEQYF

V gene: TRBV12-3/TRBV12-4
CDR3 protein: CARGPPPGNTIYF

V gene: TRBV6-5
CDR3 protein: CASRLGAGASPLHF

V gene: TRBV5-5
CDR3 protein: CASSSLQGATDTQYF

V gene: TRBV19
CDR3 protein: CASSTRLSSRDTQYF

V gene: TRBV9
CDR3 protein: CASSGETSYEQYF

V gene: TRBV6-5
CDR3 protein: CALFRDSYEQYF

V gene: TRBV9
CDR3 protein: CASSVGQAGGYTF

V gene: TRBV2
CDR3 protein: CASRSGASGDTDTQYF

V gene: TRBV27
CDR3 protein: CASSLSWRGGSGTEAFF

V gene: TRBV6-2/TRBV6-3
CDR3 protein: CASSLDSLQPQHF

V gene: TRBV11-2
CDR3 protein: CASSFGTGGGGVYGYTF

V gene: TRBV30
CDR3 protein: CAWTDTYNSPLHF

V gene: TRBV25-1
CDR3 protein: CASQALTGRGTGELFF

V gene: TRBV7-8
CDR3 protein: CASSLTTGVEQYF

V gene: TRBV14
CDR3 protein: CASSQAGTGELFF

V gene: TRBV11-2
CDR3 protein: CASSRDRGNTEAFF

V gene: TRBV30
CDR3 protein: CAWSIAGGRETQYF

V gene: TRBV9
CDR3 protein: CASSAGTGGNSPLHF